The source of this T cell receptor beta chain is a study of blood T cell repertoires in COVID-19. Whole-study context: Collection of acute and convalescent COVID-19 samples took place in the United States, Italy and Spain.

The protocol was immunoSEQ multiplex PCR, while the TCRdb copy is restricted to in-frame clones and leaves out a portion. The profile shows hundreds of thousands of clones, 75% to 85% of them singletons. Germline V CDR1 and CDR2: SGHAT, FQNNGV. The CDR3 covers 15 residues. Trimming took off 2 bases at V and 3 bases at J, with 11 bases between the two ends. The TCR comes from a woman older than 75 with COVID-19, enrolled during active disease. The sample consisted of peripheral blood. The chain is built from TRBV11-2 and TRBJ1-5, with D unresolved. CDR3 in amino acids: CASSLTRDHNQPQHF. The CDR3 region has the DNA TGTGCCAGCAGCTTAACTAGAGACCACAATCAGCCCCAGCATTTT.